The 23 T cell receptor beta chains in this list originate from one sample, sequenced in a study of blood T cell repertoires in COVID-19. Sequenced by immunoSEQ multiplex PCR; TCRdb stores in-frame clones only, minus some. The profile shows fewer than 250,000 clones, approximately 80% of them singletons. The specimen sequenced was peripheral blood. The receptor source for this set is a human donor in a cohort sampled during active COVID-19.

The genes are TRBV4-1 and TRBJ2-7; D is possibly TRBD2 (7 bases). The CDR3 extends over 17 amino acids. Germline V gene lookup returns CDR1 MGHRA and CDR2 YSYEKL. V lost 0 bases and J 2 bases, leaving 17 bases between the germline ends. The DNA of the CDR3 is TGCGCCAGCAGCCAAGAAGGGGGAGGGACTCTGACCTACGAGCAGTACTTC. Its translation: CASSQEGGGTLTYEQYF.

The chain joins TRBV7-3 to TRBJ2-3, with TRBD2 matching 9 bases. V gave up 4 bases and J gave up 5 bases; unmatched junction bases: 10. The CDR3 consists of 16 residues. Germline CDR1 and CDR2: SGHTA and FQGTGA. The CDR3 DNA follows: TGTGCCAGCAGCTCCAGCTATAGCGGGGGAGAAGATACGCAGTATTTT. Translation: CASSSSYSGGEDTQYF.

The chain links TRBV9 to TRBJ1-2; D is ambiguous. From germline, CDR1 is SGDLS and CDR2 YYNGEE. CDR3 length: 11 amino acids. V dropped 0 bases and J dropped 12 bases, with 9 bases sitting between them. CDR3 residues: CASSVGRIHTF. CDR3 sequence (DNA): TGTGCCAGCAGCGTAGGGCGGATCCACACCTTC.

The J gene is TRBJ2-4, the V gene TRBV6-5, with a possible D match to TRBD2 (5 bases). Between the trimmed V and J ends, which lost 7 bases and 1 base, there was a span of 8 bases. CDR1 is MNHEY, CDR2 SVGAGI, per germline. The CDR3 is 13 amino acids. CDR3 loop: CASKEEAKNIQYF. Here the CDR3 DNA reads TGTGCCAGCAAGGAGGAGGCCAAAAACATTCAGTACTTC.

This rearrangement joins TRBV6-5 to TRBJ1-2, with a weak D call TRBD1 (5 bases). V was shortened by 5 bases and J by 1 base, with 11 bases between the two germline ends. From germline, CDR1 is MNHEY and CDR2 SVGAGI. The CDR3 consists of 14 residues. The CDR3 here is CASSLVGGNYGYTF. CDR3 DNA sequence: TGTGCCAGCAGTCTCGTGGGGGGTAACTATGGCTACACCTTC.

The chain is built from TRBV11-2 and TRBJ1-2, with D maybe TRBD1 (6 bases). V was cut by 6 bases and J by 3 bases, with 17 bases left in between. CDR3 length: 15 amino acids. Germline CDR1 and CDR2: SGHAT and FQNNGV. The CDR3 region has the DNA TGTGCCAGCAGATACCCTGTCAGGGGTGACTATGGCTACACCTTC. It yields the protein CASRYPVRGDYGYTF.

The genes are TRBV28 and TRBJ2-7, with 12 bases aligning to TRBD2. The CDR3 spans 16 residues. V lost 5 bases, J lost 7 bases, and 12 bases stayed unmatched. CDR1 and CDR2 (germline): MDHEN, SYDVKM. This CDR3 reads CASSTGTSGLKGEQYF. The CDR3 DNA follows: TGTGCCAGCAGTACTGGGACTAGCGGGCTAAAGGGTGAGCAGTACTTC.

This chain connects TRBV2 to TRBJ1-2; TRBD1 aligns across 8 bases. CDR1 is SNHLY and CDR2 is FYNNEI in the germline V gene. The CDR3 extends over 12 amino acids. V gave up 5 bases and J gave up 14 bases; unmatched junction bases: 10. Written as DNA, the CDR3 is TGTGCCAGCAGTAGGGACAGGCTTACAAGGACCTTC. Translating gives CASSRDRLTRTF.

The chain is built from TRBV29-1 and TRBJ2-1, with 7 bases that match TRBD2. Germline V gene data show CDR1 as SQVTM and CDR2 as ANQGSEA. V lost 4 bases, J lost 5 bases, and 5 bases stayed unmatched. CDR3 size: 13 residues. CDR3 sequence: CSVASSGHNEQFF. CDR3 bases: TGCAGCGTTGCGTCTAGCGGACACAATGAGCAGTTCTTC.

This rearrangement joins TRBV6-5 to TRBJ1-2, with a weak D call TRBD1 (6 bases). CDR1 MNHEY and CDR2 SVGAGI come from the germline V gene. V was trimmed by 6 bases and J by 4 bases, leaving 18 bases between them. The CDR3 sequence is 15 residues long. The CDR3 region is CASRATGGGVYGYTF. The CDR3 nucleotides are TGTGCCAGCAGGGCGACAGGTGGGGGGGTCTATGGCTACACCTTC.

The chain combines TRBV3-1 (or the pseudogene TRBV3-2) with TRBJ2-2, with 8 bases lining up with TRBD1. Germline V gene sequence: CDR1 LGHDT, CDR2 YNNKEL (reference sequence). The CDR3 totals 14 residues. V dropped 8 bases and J dropped 3; count of bases not matched to a gene: 5. CDR3 coding DNA: TGTGCCAGCGGACCGGGACAGGACACCGGGGAGCTGTTTTTT. Its translation is CASGPGQDTGELFF.

This chain connects TRBV5-4 to TRBJ1-1; D is uncertain. CDR1 SGHNT and CDR2 YYREEE come from the germline V gene (reference sequence). The CDR3 runs 12 residues. V lost 4 bases, J lost 1 base, and 5 bases lay in between. CDR3 protein: CASSVENTEAFF. The CDR3 nucleotides are TGTGCCAGCAGCGTAGAGAACACTGAAGCTTTCTTT.

The chain combines TRBV11-2 with TRBJ1-2; D is unclear. Germline V gene data show CDR1 as SGHAT and CDR2 as FQNNGV. This CDR3 is built from 12 residues. With 4 bases removed from V and 4 bases from J, the gap between germline ends came to 7 bases. The CDR3 bases are TGTGCCAGCAGCTCCTACAGCTATGGCTACACCTTC. It is translated as CASSSYSYGYTF.

The rearrangement links TRBV7-2 to TRBJ2-5, with TRBD2 matching 9 bases. Germline values: CDR1 SGHTA, CDR2 FQGNSA. The CDR3 runs to 16 residues. V shed 7 bases and J 0 bases; nucleotides not matched to a gene: 9. The CDR3, as DNA: TGTGCCAGCACCCTTCGACTAGCGGTCTACCAAGAGACCCAGTACTTC. This sequence encodes CASTLRLAVYQETQYF.

The chain uses TRBV28 and TRBJ2-3; 7 nucleotides align to TRBD1. J gave up 2 bases and V 6 bases, and 8 bases lay outside the gene matches. The germline V gene encodes CDR1 MDHEN and CDR2 SYDVKM. The CDR3 runs 15 residues. In nucleotides, the CDR3 is TGTGCCAGCAGCGCGACAGGGATATTCACAGATACGCAGTATTTT. It is translated as CASSATGIFTDTQYF.

CDR3 residues: CASSLLGEELFF. The DNA for the CDR3 is TGTGCCAGCAGTTTATTAGGGGAAGAACTGTTTTTT. V is TRBV27 and J is TRBJ1-4; TRBD1 might be the D (5 bases). V was cut by 1 base and J by 12 bases, with 9 bases left in between. Germline V gene lookup returns CDR1 MNHEY and CDR2 SMNVEV (reference sequence). The CDR3 is made up of 12 amino acids.

The rearrangement uses TRBV12-5 and TRBJ1-3; D uncertain. Trimming shortened V by 6 bases and J by 1 base, and 16 bases separated the two germline ends. The CDR3 contains 16 residues. Per the germline V gene, CDR1 is LGHNT and CDR2 is FRNRAP. CDR3 nucleotide sequence: TGTGCTAGTGGAACTACCTGGGTGGGTTCTGGAAACACCATATATTTT. This sequence encodes CASGTTWVGSGNTIYF.

This clone appeared a few times. V usage is TRBV2 and J usage is TRBJ2-7, with TRBD1 identical over 9 bases. The CDR3 contains 15 residues. Per the germline V gene, CDR1 is SNHLY and CDR2 is FYNNEI. V lost 6 bases and J lost 3; bases outside the gene matches: 9. The CDR3 region is CASSVQGATLYEQYF. Written as DNA, the CDR3 is TGTGCCAGCAGCGTACAGGGGGCGACCCTCTACGAGCAGTACTTC.

The chain uses TRBV5-5 and TRBJ1-6, with 7 bases that match TRBD1. With V trimmed by 1 base and J by 5 bases, 3 bases remained unmatched. The CDR3 has 15 amino acids. Germline CDR1 and CDR2: SGHKS and YYEKEE (reference sequence). CDR3 DNA sequence: TGTGCCAGCAGCTTGCTCGGGACAGATAATTCACCCCTCCACTTT. Translation gives CASSLLGTDNSPLHF.

The V and J genes are TRBV5-1 and TRBJ1-2, with TRBD1 matching over 9 bases. Germline assignment: CDR1 SGHRS and CDR2 YFSETQ. The V segment lost 4 bases and the J segment 6 bases; nucleotides outside the gene matches: 7. The CDR3 is 14 amino acids. The CDR3 nucleotides read TGCGCCAGCAGCACTCCGGGGACAGGGAATGGCTACACCTTC. This encodes CASSTPGTGNGYTF. Drawing the rest from reference TRBV5-1 and TRBJ1-2, the complete variable domain is KAGVTQTPRYLIKTRGQQVTLSCSPISGHRSVSWYQQTPGQGLQFLFEYFSETQRNKGNFPGRFSGRQFSNSRSEMNVSTLELGDSALYLCASSTPGTGNGYTFGSGTRLTVV.

The chain links TRBV7-9 to TRBJ1-1; a possible D gene is TRBD1 (6 bases). Germline assignment: CDR1 SEHNR and CDR2 FQNEAQ (reference sequence). The CDR3 sequence is 17 residues long. V was shortened by 1 base and J by 3 bases, with 18 bases between the two germline ends. In DNA form, the CDR3 reads TGTGCCAGCAGCTTAGATACGTGGGGGCTTTCGGACACTGAAGCTTTCTTT. Residues: CASSLDTWGLSDTEAFF.

V usage is TRBV6-5 and J usage is TRBJ1-2; 12 bases agree with TRBD1. This CDR3 is 15 amino acids long. J was trimmed by 8 bases and V by 6 bases; bases with no gene match: 10. CDR1 is MNHEY and CDR2 is SVGAGI in the germline V gene. For the CDR3, the DNA is TGTGCCAGCAGAATCCCGGGACAGGGGGCTTGGGGCTACACCTTC. This gives the protein CASRIPGQGAWGYTF.

The CDR3 protein is CASSTTRGGAGNEQYF. The CDR3 nucleotides read TGTGCCAGCAGCACTACCCGCGGGGGAGCTGGAAACGAGCAGTACTTC. The chain joins TRBV3-1 (or the pseudogene TRBV3-2) to TRBJ2-7; TRBD2 aligns across 7 bases. J lost 5 bases, V lost 5 bases, and 15 bases had no gene match. The CDR3 runs to 16 residues. Germline CDR1 and CDR2: LGHDT and YNNKEL (reference sequence).